Sequencing of this TCR beta chain was carried out in a study of tumor-infiltrating lymphocytes in primary liver carcinoma. The CDR3 is made up of 17 amino acids. Germline lookup yields CDR1 MGHRA and CDR2 YSYEKL. RNA and DNA were co-extracted from about 19-30 mg of unsorted bulk tissue. Patients underwent surgical resection for primary liver carcinoma. The patients carried chronic HBV infection and had received no treatment. Study results and caveats: The study found only about 8-24% of top clones in all five tumor regions.

In the case of this clonotype: As yet, its antigen is unknown. Germline is not matched at one junction end, which may reflect a read error.

Starting material of approximately 500 ng total RNA yielded TCR beta cDNA via a constant-region primer. Slightly modified ARM-PCR with three nested multiplex PCR rounds yielded TCR beta libraries. For roughly 10 cycles apiece, the opening two PCR rounds ran with TRBV1-TRBV30 forward primers and a C-beta reverse primer. TCRdb used MiXCR to reprocess the multiplex PCR reads, holding one entry per CDR3 protein. This table holds roughly 78,000 distinct CDR3 sequences, 65% to 75% found once. Sequenced sample: liver tumor tissue from sampling region 4. The subset here: tumor region T4, right-lateral pole. The rearrangement joins TRBV4-1 to TRBJ2-5; TRBD2 agrees at 13 bases. The TCR sequence derives from a woman aged 60-70 years with primary liver carcinoma and hepatitis B virus infection. In nucleotides, the CDR3 is TGCACCAGGAGCCAAGGGGGACTAGCGGGGCTACAGGAGACCCAGTACTTC. Encoded protein: CTRSQGGLAGLQETQYF.